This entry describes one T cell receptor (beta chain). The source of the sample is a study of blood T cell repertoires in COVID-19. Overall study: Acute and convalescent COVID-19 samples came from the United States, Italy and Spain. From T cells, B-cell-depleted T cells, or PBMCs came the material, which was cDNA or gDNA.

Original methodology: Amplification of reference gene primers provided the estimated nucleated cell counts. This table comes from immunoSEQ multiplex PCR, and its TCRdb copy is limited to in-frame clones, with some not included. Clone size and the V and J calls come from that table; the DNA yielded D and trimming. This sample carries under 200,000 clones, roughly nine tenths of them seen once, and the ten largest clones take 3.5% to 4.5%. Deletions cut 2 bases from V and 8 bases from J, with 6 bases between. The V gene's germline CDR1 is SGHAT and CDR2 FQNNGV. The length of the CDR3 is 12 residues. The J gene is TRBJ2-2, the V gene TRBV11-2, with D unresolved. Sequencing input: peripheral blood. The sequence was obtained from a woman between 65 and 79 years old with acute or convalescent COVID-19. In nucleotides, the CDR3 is TGTGCCAGCAGCTTACAACTAGGGGAGCTGTTTTTT. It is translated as CASSLQLGELFF.